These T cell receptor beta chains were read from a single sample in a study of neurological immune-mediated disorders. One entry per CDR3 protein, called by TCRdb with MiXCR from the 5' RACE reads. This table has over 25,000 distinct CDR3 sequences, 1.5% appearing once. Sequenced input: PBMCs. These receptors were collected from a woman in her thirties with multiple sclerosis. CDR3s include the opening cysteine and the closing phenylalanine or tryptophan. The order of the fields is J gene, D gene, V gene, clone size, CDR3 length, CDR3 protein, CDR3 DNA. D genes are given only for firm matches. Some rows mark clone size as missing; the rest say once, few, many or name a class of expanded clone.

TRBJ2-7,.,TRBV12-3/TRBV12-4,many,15,CASSLAGSGSYEQYF,TGTGCCAGCAGTTTGGCCGGGAGCGGCTCCTACGAGCAGTACTTC
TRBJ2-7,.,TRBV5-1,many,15,CASSYTGTRTYEQYF,TGCGCCAGCAGCTACACCGGGACGCGAACCTACGAGCAGTACTTC
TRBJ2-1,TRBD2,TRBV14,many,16,CASSRPLGGVYNEQFF,TGTGCCAGCAGCCGCCCGTTGGGGGGGGTTTACAATGAGCAGTTCTTC
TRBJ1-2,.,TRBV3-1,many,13,CASSQDPGDGYTF,TGTGCCAGCAGCCAAGATCCTGGAGATGGCTACACCTTC
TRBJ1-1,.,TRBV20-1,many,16,CSARAFLVARDTEAFF,TGCAGTGCTAGAGCATTTTTAGTGGCTAGGGACACTGAAGCTTTCTTT
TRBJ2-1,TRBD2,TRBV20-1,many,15,CSARRSSGVDNEQFF,TGCAGTGCTAGACGATCGAGCGGGGTTGACAATGAGCAGTTCTTC
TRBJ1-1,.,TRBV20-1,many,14,CSAHGGGAWTEAFF,TGCAGTGCTCACGGGGGGGGCGCGTGGACTGAAGCTTTCTTT
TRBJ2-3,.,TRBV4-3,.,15,CASSQEAAGPDTQYF,TGCGCCAGCAGCCAAGAGGCGGCGGGTCCAGATACGCAGTATTTT
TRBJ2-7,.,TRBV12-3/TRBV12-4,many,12,CASSRNSYEQYF,TGTGCCAGCAGTCGAAACTCCTACGAGCAGTACTTC
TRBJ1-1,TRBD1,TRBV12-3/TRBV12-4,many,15,CASRPQGRANTEAFF,TGTGCCAGCAGACCACAGGGGCGGGCGAACACTGAAGCTTTCTTT
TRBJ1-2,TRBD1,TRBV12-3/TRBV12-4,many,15,CASSLQGARGYGYTF,TGTGCCAGCAGTTTACAGGGGGCGCGAGGCTATGGCTACACCTTC
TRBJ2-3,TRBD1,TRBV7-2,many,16,CASSLLQTGSTDTQYF,TGTGCCAGCAGCTTACTCCAGACAGGGAGCACAGATACGCAGTATTTT
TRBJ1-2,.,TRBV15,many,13,CATSRGLSEGYTF,TGTGCCACCAGCAGAGGTCTGAGTGAAGGCTACACCTTC
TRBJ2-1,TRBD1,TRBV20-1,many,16,CSARDPGTGSYNEQFF,TGCAGTGCTAGAGATCCGGGGACAGGGTCATACAATGAGCAGTTCTTC
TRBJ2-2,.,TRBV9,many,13,CASSAPNTGELFF,TGTGCCAGCAGCGCCCCTAACACCGGGGAGCTGTTTTTT
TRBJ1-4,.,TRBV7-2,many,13,CASRGFANEKLFF,TGTGCCAGCAGAGGTTTCGCAAATGAAAAACTGTTTTTT
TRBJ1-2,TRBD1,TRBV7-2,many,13,CASSADRSYGYTF,TGTGCCAGCAGCGCGGACAGGAGCTATGGCTACACCTTC
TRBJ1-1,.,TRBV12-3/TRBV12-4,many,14,CASSLQQVGTEAFF,TGTGCCAGCAGTCTGCAGCAGGTGGGAACTGAAGCTTTCTTT
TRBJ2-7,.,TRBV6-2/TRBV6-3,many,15,CASSYSRGLPYEQYF,TGTGCCAGCAGTTACTCGAGGGGGTTGCCCTACGAGCAGTACTTC
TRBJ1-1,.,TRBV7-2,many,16,CASSLEGGRQNTEAFF,TGTGCCAGCAGCTTAGAGGGTGGCAGACAAAACACTGAAGCTTTCTTT
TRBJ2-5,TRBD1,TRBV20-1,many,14,CSARVPRGKETQYF,TGCAGTGCTAGAGTGCCCAGGGGGAAAGAGACCCAGTACTTC
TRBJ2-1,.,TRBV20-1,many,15,CSAGRTGGGYNEQFF,TGCAGTGCGGGTAGGACCGGGGGCGGGTACAATGAGCAGTTCTTC
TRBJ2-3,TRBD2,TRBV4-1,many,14,CASSRPGLTDTQYF,TGCGCCAGCAGCCGCCCGGGACTAACAGATACGCAGTATTTT
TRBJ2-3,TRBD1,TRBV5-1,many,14,CASSRQGGTDTQYF,TGCGCCAGCAGCCGACAGGGCGGAACAGATACGCAGTATTTT
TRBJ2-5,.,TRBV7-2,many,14,CASKPGSGQETQYF,TGTGCCAGCAAGCCAGGGTCGGGACAAGAGACCCAGTACTTC
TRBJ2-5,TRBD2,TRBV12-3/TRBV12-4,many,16,CASRRTSGGAPETQYF,TGTGCCAGCAGACGTACTAGCGGGGGGGCCCCAGAGACCCAGTACTTC
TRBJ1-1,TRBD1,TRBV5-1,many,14,CASGGQGTNTEAFF,TGCGCCAGCGGCGGACAGGGCACGAACACTGAAGCTTTCTTT
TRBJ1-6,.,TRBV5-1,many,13,CASSHDSDSPLHF,TGCGCCAGCAGCCACGACAGCGATTCACCCCTCCACTTT
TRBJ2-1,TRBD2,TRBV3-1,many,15,CASSSTSGGVNEQFF,TGTGCCAGCAGTTCGACTAGCGGGGGGGTAAATGAGCAGTTCTTC
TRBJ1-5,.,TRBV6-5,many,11,CASGFSGSQHF,TGTGCCAGCGGGTTCTCGGGGTCCCAGCATTTT
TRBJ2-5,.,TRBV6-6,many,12,CASSLRTETQYF,TGTGCCAGCAGCCTCCGGACGGAGACCCAGTACTTC
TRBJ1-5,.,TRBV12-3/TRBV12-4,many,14,CASSRTRLGQPQHF,TGTGCCAGCAGTAGAACAAGGTTGGGCCAGCCCCAGCATTTT
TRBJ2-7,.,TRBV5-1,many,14,CASSLDATSYEQYF,TGCGCCAGCAGCTTGGACGCGACCTCCTACGAGCAGTACTTC
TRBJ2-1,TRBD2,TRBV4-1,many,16,CASSQDPLAGGGEQFF,TGCGCCAGCAGCCAAGACCCACTAGCGGGGGGAGGTGAGCAGTTCTTC
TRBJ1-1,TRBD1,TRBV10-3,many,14,CAISAGGAEAEAFF,TGTGCCATCAGCGCAGGGGGCGCCGAAGCTGAAGCTTTCTTT
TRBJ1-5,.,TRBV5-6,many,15,CASSLGPLGNQPQHF,TGTGCCAGCAGCTTGGGTCCTCTGGGCAATCAGCCCCAGCATTTT
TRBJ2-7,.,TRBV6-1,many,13,CASCRDTHYEQYF,TGTGCCAGTTGCCGGGACACACACTACGAGCAGTACTTC
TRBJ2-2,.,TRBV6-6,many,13,CASSLENTGELFF,TGTGCCAGCAGCCTTGAAAACACCGGGGAGCTGTTTTTT
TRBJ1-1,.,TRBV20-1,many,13,CSARWTANTEAFF,TGCAGTGCTAGATGGACAGCCAACACTGAAGCTTTCTTT
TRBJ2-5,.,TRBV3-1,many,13,CASSSRFKETQYF,TGTGCCAGCAGCTCGCGATTTAAAGAGACCCAGTACTTC
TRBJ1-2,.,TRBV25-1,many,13,CASSEEEDYGYTF,TGTGCCAGCAGTGAAGAGGAAGACTATGGCTACACCTTC
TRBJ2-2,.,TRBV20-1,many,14,CSSQGLGVAGELFF,TGCAGTTCGCAGGGGTTAGGGGTCGCCGGGGAGCTGTTTTTT
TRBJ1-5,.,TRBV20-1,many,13,CSARPSPSQPQHF,TGCAGTGCTAGACCCTCGCCTTCTCAGCCCCAGCATTTT
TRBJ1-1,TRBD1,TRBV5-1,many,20,CASSLEETGGVYGENTEAFF,TGCGCCAGCAGCTTGGAAGAGACAGGGGGCGTTTATGGGGAGAACACTGAAGCTTTCTTT
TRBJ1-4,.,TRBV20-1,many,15,CSARARQAYYEKLFF,TGCAGTGCCAGAGCCAGACAGGCGTATTATGAAAAACTGTTTTTT
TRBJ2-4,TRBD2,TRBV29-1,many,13,CSVGGGGKNIQYF,TGCAGCGTTGGCGGGGGTGGCAAAAACATTCAGTACTTC
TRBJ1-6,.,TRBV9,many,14,CASSVVEGGSPLHF,TGTGCCAGCAGCGTAGTTGAGGGGGGATCACCCCTCCACTTT
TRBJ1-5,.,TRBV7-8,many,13,CASSRTRDQPQHF,TGTGCCAGCAGCAGGACAAGAGATCAGCCCCAGCATTTT
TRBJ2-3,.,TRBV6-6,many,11,CASSPLETQYF,TGTGCCAGCAGTCCCCTCGAGACGCAGTATTTT
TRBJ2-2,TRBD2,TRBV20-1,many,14,CSARASGNTGELFF,TGCAGTGCTAGGGCTAGCGGAAACACCGGGGAGCTGTTTTTT